The 21 T cell receptor beta chains presented below share a single source sample, sequenced in a study of T cells in Graves' hyperthyroidism and ophthalmopathy. It was RNA transcripts that yielded the amplified TCR beta CDR3 regions. In the first-round RT-PCR of the TCR CDR3, the HTBI primer set was used. TCRdb re-called the multiplex PCR reads through MiXCR, storing one row per CDR3 protein. The repertoire holds about 610,000 distinct CDR3 sequences, with roughly 14% as singletons. Sequenced sample: blood. The origin of the receptors is a middle-aged woman with Graves' ophthalmopathy.

Only a few counts were recorded for this clonotype. This sequence joins TRBV19 and TRBJ2-5; 7 nucleotides line up with TRBD2. Germline V CDR1 and CDR2: LNHDA, SQIVND (reference sequence). The ends lost 5 bases at V and 4 bases at J; junction bases unmatched: 10. The CDR3 totals 15 residues. The CDR3 DNA sequence: TGTGCCAGTAGTCGTCGGCGGGAGTGGGGAGAGACCCAGTACTTC. Translating gives CASSRRREWGETQYF.

This clonotype has ten or more counts. The chain carries TRBV11-2 and TRBJ2-2; 11 nucleotides align to TRBD2. V gave up 2 bases and J gave up 5 bases; unmatched junction bases: 4. The CDR3 is made up of 16 amino acids. Germline CDR1 and CDR2: SGHAT and FQNNGV. CDR3 nucleotides: TGTGCCAGCAGCTTAATGGGACTAGCGGTGACCGGGGAGCTGTTTTTT. Residues: CASSLMGLAVTGELFF.

The chain is built from TRBV30 and TRBJ2-2; D ambiguous. The V gene's germline CDR1 is GTSNPN and CDR2 SVGIG (reference sequence). The CDR3 length is 14 residues. Trimming removed 1 base at V and 3 bases at J, with 9 bases between. CDR3 nucleotide sequence: TGTGCCTGGAGTGATGTTCGGGACACCGGGGAGCTGTTTTTT. As protein: CAWSDVRDTGELFF.

CDR3 in DNA: TGCGCCAGCAGCCAGGGACCAGCGGTCCTCTACGAGCAGTACTTC. Protein: CASSQGPAVLYEQYF. This sequence joins TRBV4-1 and TRBJ2-7; D is possibly TRBD1 or TRBD2 (5 bases each). V was shortened by 3 bases and J by 3 bases, with 15 bases between the two germline ends. CDR3 length: 15 residues. CDR1 and CDR2 (germline): MGHRA, YSYEKL.

This clonotype was observed many times. The chain carries TRBV28 and TRBJ1-2; 9 bases agree with TRBD1. The trim removed 6 bases at V and 4 bases at J, leaving 6 bases unmatched. The CDR3 spans 14 residues. Per the germline V gene, CDR1 is MDHEN and CDR2 is SYDVKM. The CDR3: CASRGGQGSYGYTF. In DNA form, the CDR3 reads TGTGCCAGCAGAGGGGGACAGGGAAGCTATGGCTACACCTTC.

This clonotype was seen at least ten times. The CDR3 loop reads CASSLNGRHEQYF. The CDR3 DNA follows: TGTGCCAGCAGCTTAAACGGGAGACACGAGCAGTACTTC. The J gene is TRBJ2-7, the V gene TRBV7-9, with D perhaps TRBD2 (6 bases). V was shortened by 2 bases and J by 5 bases, with 10 bases between the two germline ends. The CDR3 is 13 residues long. Germline assignment: CDR1 SEHNR and CDR2 FQNEAQ (reference sequence).

This clonotype was observed at least ten times. The rearrangement links TRBV15 to TRBJ2-7; D is perhaps TRBD1 (5 bases). Germline V gene data show CDR1 as LNHNV and CDR2 as YYDKDF (reference sequence). Trimming left V 4 bases short and J 6 bases short, with 10 bases between. The CDR3 contains 12 residues. The CDR3 region is CATSMGLSEQYF. CDR3 bases: TGTGCCACCAGCATGGGGCTTAGCGAGCAGTACTTC.

The sample holds many counts of this clonotype. The chain links TRBV12-3 or TRBV12-4 to TRBJ1-1; possible D gene TRBD1, 5 bases. Trimming removed 3 bases at V and 0 bases at J, with 14 bases between. The CDR3 is made up of 16 amino acids. In DNA form, the CDR3 reads TGTGCCAGCAGTTTTGGGTCCGGGGGATTGAACACTGAAGCTTTCTTT. Encoded protein: CASSFGSGGLNTEAFF.

This clonotype was recorded a few times. This chain joins TRBV7-2 and TRBJ2-2; 15 nucleotides line up with TRBD2. In germline, CDR1 is SGHTA, CDR2 FQGNSA. This CDR3 has 18 amino acids. J gave up 7 bases and V 0 bases, and 6 bases lay outside the gene matches. The CDR3 protein is CASSLALAGLAGGGELFF. In DNA, the CDR3 is TGTGCCAGCAGCTTAGCGCTGGCGGGACTAGCGGGAGGCGGGGAGCTGTTTTTT.

This clonotype came up many times. The V gene is TRBV5-1, the J gene TRBJ2-5, with D possibly being TRBD1 (5 bases). This CDR3 comprises 14 residues. Germline V gene data show CDR1 as SGHRS and CDR2 as YFSETQ. Trimming shortened V by 0 bases and J by 3 bases, and 9 bases separated the two germline ends. CDR3 in DNA: TGCGCCAGCAGCTTGGAAGGCAGGGAAGAGACCCAGTACTTC. Translated, it gives CASSLEGREETQYF.

This CDR3 reads CASVGLMNTEAFF. The DNA of the CDR3 is TGTGCCAGCGTGGGACTCATGAACACTGAAGCTTTCTTT. The V and J genes are TRBV6-1 and TRBJ1-1; perhaps TRBD1 as D (5 bases). CDR3 length: 13 residues. The germline V gene has CDR1 MNHNS and CDR2 SASEGT. V gave up 8 bases and J gave up 0 bases, with 10 bases separating them.

Many counts were recorded for this clonotype. The rearrangement links TRBV20-1 to TRBJ2-7; 10 bases match TRBD1. The CDR3 is made up of 15 amino acids. Germline loops: CDR1 DFQATT, CDR2 SNEGSKA (reference sequence). Trimming took 0 bases from V and 3 from J; bases not matched to a gene: 5. The CDR3 is CSARDVRTGGYEQYF. The CDR3, as DNA: TGCAGTGCTAGAGATGTGAGGACAGGGGGCTACGAGCAGTACTTC.

This clonotype was detected many times. V gene TRBV6-1 combines with J gene TRBJ2-7; possibly TRBD2 for D (5 bases). Germline CDR1 MNHNS, CDR2 SASEGT. V was shortened by 8 bases and J by 2 bases, with 19 bases between the two germline ends. The CDR3 loop spans 15 amino acids. CDR3 in amino acids: CASAQSVTSAYEQYF. The DNA for the CDR3 is TGTGCCAGCGCTCAGTCCGTTACTAGTGCCTACGAGCAGTACTTC.

With regard to this clonotype: Being one base from a much bigger clone, this may be a read error. The chain uses TRBV27 and TRBJ2-5; D remains ambiguous. In germline, CDR1 is MNHEY, CDR2 SMNVEV (reference sequence). The CDR3 runs 13 residues. Trimming pared 4 bases from V and 4 bases from J, leaving 10 bases between. The CDR3 loop reads CASSSMGLETQYF. The DNA of the CDR3 is TGTGCCAGCAGTTCCATGGGCTTAGAGACCCAGTACTTC.

This clonotype was counted many times. The genes are TRBV20-1 and TRBJ1-5; TRBD1 is a possible D gene (6 bases). This CDR3 region has 13 residues. V shed 4 bases and J shed 4 bases, with 11 bases lying between them. Germline loops: CDR1 DFQATT, CDR2 SNEGSKA (reference sequence). The CDR3 bases are TGCAGTGCTACAAGAACAGGGAATCAGCCCCAGCATTTT. Its protein product is CSATRTGNQPQHF.

There are many counts of this clonotype. The rearrangement links TRBV12-3 or TRBV12-4 to TRBJ2-3; 15 nucleotides line up with TRBD2. This CDR3 comprises 17 residues. V was clipped by 4 bases and J by 4 bases; unmatched bases: 6. CDR3 in DNA: TGTGCCAGCAGTTCGGGACTAGCGGGAGGTTTAGCAGATACGCAGTATTTT. It is translated as CASSSGLAGGLADTQYF.

This clonotype was seen more than once but under ten times. Without the conserved terminal phenylalanine or tryptophan, this CDR3 likely stems from a read error. The chain carries TRBV28 and TRBJ2-7; no clear D. Germline values: CDR1 MDHEN, CDR2 SYDVKM. The V and J ends lost 1 base and 0 bases respectively, with 13 bases between them. This CDR3 contains 16 residues. The CDR3 region is CASSLFSTESSYEQYL. The CDR3 DNA sequence: TGTGCCAGCAGTTTATTTAGTACAGAGAGCTCCTACGAGCAGTACCTC.

The V and J genes are TRBV6-2 or TRBV6-3 and TRBJ1-1; no firm D call. V dropped 11 bases and J dropped 11 bases, with 18 bases sitting between them. Germline values: CDR1 MNHEY, CDR2 SVGEGT. There are 11 residues in the CDR3. In nucleotides, the CDR3 is TGTGCCTCCCACTACGGGATGATGGCTTTCTTT. The encoded protein is CASHYGMMAFF.

The CDR3 DNA follows: TGTGCCAGCAGCCAAGCTAGTAGTCTTCCCAGCGAGCAGTACTTC. Translation: CASSQASSLPSEQYF. The chain employs TRBV3-1 and TRBJ2-7, with unresolved D. V was trimmed by 1 base and J by 6 bases, leaving 16 bases between them. CDR3 size: 15 residues. Germline CDR1 LGHDT, CDR2 YNNKEL (reference sequence).

This clonotype was seen at least ten times. This rearrangement joins TRBV27 to TRBJ2-7, with D possibly being TRBD2 (5 bases). Germline lookup yields CDR1 MNHEY and CDR2 SMNVEV (reference sequence). The CDR3 is 16 residues long. V was trimmed by 4 bases and J by 2 bases, leaving 18 bases between them. The CDR3 DNA sequence: TGTGCCAGCAGTTCCCGATTTATCGTGAGGGCCTACGAGCAGTACTTC. Encoded protein: CASSSRFIVRAYEQYF.

The chain carries TRBV7-2 and TRBJ2-7; unclear D gene. Trimming removed 5 bases from V and 3 bases from J, with 14 bases in between. The CDR3 totals 14 residues. Germline V CDR1 and CDR2: SGHTA, FQGNSA. The chain's CDR3 is CASSHDGLLYEQYF. The CDR3 coding sequence is TGTGCCAGCAGCCACGACGGGCTTCTCTACGAGCAGTACTTC.